Listed here are 2 T cell receptor beta chains from one sample, sequenced in a study of T cell repertoires in ileal Crohn's disease. Profiling relied on immunoSEQ multiplex PCR, and the TCRdb table lists in-frame clones only, not all of them. The sample has about 7,800 clones; 65% to 90% are singletons. The time point: inflamed ileum from the surgical specimen. Sample: ileal tissue. The source of these receptors is an adult with Crohn's disease.

This clone has just one count. The J gene is TRBJ2-7, the V gene TRBV5-6; TRBD1 might be the D (6 bases). The length of the CDR3 is 11 residues. V was shortened by 4 bases and J by 8 bases, with 10 bases between the two germline ends. Germline V lookup: CDR1 SGHDT, CDR2 YYEEEE. Here the CDR3 DNA reads TGTGCCAGCAGCCGTGGACAGAAGCAGTACTTC. This codes for CASSRGQKQYF. Variable domain in full (rest from reference TRBV5-6 and TRBJ2-7): DAGVTQSPTHLIKTRGQQVTLRCSPKSGHDTVSWYQQALGQGPQFIFQYYEEEERQRGNFPDRFSGHQFPNYSSELNVNALLLGDSALYLCASSRGQKQYFGPGTRLTVT.

The rearrangement uses TRBV6-6 and TRBJ2-7, with D unclear. Germline lookup yields CDR1 MNHNY and CDR2 SVGAGI (reference sequence). Trimming pared 2 bases from V and 5 bases from J, leaving 16 bases between. The CDR3 is 15 amino acids. The CDR3 coding sequence is TGTGCCAGCAGTTACGGAGCCCAAGCCGGGCACGAGCAGTACTTC. The encoded protein is CASSYGAQAGHEQYF.